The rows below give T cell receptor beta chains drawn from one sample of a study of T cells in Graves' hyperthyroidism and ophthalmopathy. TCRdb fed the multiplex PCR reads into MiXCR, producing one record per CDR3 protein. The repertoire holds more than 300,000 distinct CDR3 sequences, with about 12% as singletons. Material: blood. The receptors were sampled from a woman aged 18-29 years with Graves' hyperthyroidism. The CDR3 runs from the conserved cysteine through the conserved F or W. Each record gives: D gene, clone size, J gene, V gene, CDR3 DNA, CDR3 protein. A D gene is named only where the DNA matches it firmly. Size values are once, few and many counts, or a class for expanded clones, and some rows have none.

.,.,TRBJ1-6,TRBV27,TGTGCCAGCAGTTTTGGGGGTTCACCCCTCCACTTT,CASSFGGSPLHF
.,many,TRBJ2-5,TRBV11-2,TGTGCCAGCTCCCCGGGGTACGGGGAAGAGACCCAGTACTTC,CASSPGYGEETQYF
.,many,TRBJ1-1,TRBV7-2,TGTGCCAGCAGCTTAGTACAGTTAGGGAACACTGAAGCTTTCTTT,CASSLVQLGNTEAFF
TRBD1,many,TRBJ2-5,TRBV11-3,TGTGCCAGCAGCCGCAACAGGGGCGTTGGGGAGACCCAGTACTTC,CASSRNRGVGETQYF
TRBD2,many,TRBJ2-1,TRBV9,TGTGCCAGCAGCGTAGGTTCTAGCGGGGGATATACCTACAATGAGCAGTTCTTC,CASSVGSSGGYTYNEQFF
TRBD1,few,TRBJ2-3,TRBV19,TGTGCCAGTACCCCAGGGGGAGCGGTTATCGGTCCAGATACGCAGTATTTT,CASTPGGAVIGPDTQYF
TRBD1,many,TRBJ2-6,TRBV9,TGTGCCAGCAGCCATCCCGTACAGGGGCCTGGGGCCAACGTCCTGACTTTC,CASSHPVQGPGANVLTF
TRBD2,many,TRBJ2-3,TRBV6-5,TGTGCCAGCAGTTACTCGGTGGGAGGGCCTAGCACAGATACGCAGTATTTT,CASSYSVGGPSTDTQYF
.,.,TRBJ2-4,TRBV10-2,TGCGCCAGCAGGAGCGTGGAGTTATTAGCCAAAAACATTCAGTACTTC,CASRSVELLAKNIQYF
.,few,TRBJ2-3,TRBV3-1,TGTGCCAGCAGCCAAGGTAGGCTGGGGGGCGGCCCAGATACGCAGTATTTT,CASSQGRLGGGPDTQYF
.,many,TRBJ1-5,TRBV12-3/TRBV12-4,TGTGCCAGCAGTTTGGAGGGCATGGATCAGCCCCAGCATTTT,CASSLEGMDQPQHF
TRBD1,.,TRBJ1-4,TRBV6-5,TGTGCCAGCAGTTACGCCCCACCGGGACAGGGTAACGAAAAACTGTTTTTT,CASSYAPPGQGNEKLFF
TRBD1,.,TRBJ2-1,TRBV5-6,TGTGCCAGCGGAGACAGGGGCCCTATCAATGAGCAGTTCTTC,CASGDRGPINEQFF
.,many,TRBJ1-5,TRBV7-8,TGTGCCAGCAGCTTATACGCGGGGCAGGGCAATCAGCCCCAGCATTTT,CASSLYAGQGNQPQHF
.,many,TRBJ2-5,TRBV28,TGTGCCAGCAGCCAACCCACAGGGACAGAGACCCAGTACTTC,CASSQPTGTETQYF
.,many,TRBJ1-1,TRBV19,TGTGCCAGCGGCAAGGACCGGATGAACACTGAAGCTTTCTTT,CASGKDRMNTEAFF
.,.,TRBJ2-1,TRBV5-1,TGCGCCAGCAGCGCCACAGGATTTCTAACCTACAATGAGCAGTTCTTC,CASSATGFLTYNEQFF
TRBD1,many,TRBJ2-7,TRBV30,TGTGCCTGGAGTGTACCAGGGGGCCGCGAGCAGTACTTC,CAWSVPGGREQYF
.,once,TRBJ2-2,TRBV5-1,TGCGCCAGCAGCTTCGGGGGCGTAGCCGGGGAGCTGTTTTTT,CASSFGGVAGELFF
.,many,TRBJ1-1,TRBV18,TGTGCCAGCTCACCACAGGGGAGCACTGAAGCTTTCTTT,CASSPQGSTEAFF
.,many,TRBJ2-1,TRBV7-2,TGTGCCAGCAGCCCTTTCCAACCGCCCAATGAGCAGTTCTTC,CASSPFQPPNEQFF
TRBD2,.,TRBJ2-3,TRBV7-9,TGTGCCAGCAGCCGGGGGGGGGCACAGGTGAGAACAGATACGCAGTATTTT,CASSRGGAQVRTDTQYF
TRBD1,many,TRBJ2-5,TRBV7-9,TGTGCCAGCAGCCCAGGGGGCGAAGGAGCGGAGACCCAGTACTTC,CASSPGGEGAETQYF
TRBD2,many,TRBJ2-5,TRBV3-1,TGTGCCAGCAGCCAAGATCCAGGCGGGAGGGAAGAGACCCAGTACTTC,CASSQDPGGREETQYF
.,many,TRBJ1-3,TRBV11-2,TGTGCCAGCAGCTTAGACGGACGAGCCGGGGACACCATATATTTT,CASSLDGRAGDTIYF
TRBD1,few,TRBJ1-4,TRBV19,TGTGCCAGTAGTATCGGGACAGGGACTGAAAAACTGTTTTTT,CASSIGTGTEKLFF
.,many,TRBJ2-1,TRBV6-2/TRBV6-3,TGTGCCAGCATAACAGGTGGGGCCCGTCTGGGGAATGAGCAGTTCTTC,CASITGGARLGNEQFF
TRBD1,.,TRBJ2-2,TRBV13,TGTGCCAGCAGCGGAGGACAGGGATCAATCGGGGAGCTGTTTTTT,CASSGGQGSIGELFF
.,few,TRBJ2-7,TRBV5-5,TGTACCAGCAGCTTGGCCAGTCGGCGGTCGGGACGAAGCTCCTACGAGCAGTACTTC,CTSSLASRRSGRSSYEQYF
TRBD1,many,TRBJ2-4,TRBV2,TGTGCCAGCAGTGACCCAGGGGGAGCGAATCTAGCCAAAAACATTCAGTACTTC,CASSDPGGANLAKNIQYF
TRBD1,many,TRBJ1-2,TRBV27,TGTGCCAGCAGTCGACAGGGGGCGGGTGGCTACACCTTC,CASSRQGAGGYTF
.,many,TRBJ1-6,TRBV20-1,TGCAGTGCTAGTGCGACCTCTAATTCACCCCTCCACTTT,CSASATSNSPLHF
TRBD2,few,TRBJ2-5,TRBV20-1,TGCAGTGCCAGGACTAGCGGGAGCTCCCAGACCCAGTACTTC,CSARTSGSSQTQYF
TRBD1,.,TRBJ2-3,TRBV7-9,TGTGCCAGCAGCTTTGGGACAGGGGTCCCCACAGATACGCAGTATTTT,CASSFGTGVPTDTQYF
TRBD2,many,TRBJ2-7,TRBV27,TGTGCCAGCAGTCGTCAAACTAGCGGAAAATACGAGCAGTACTTC,CASSRQTSGKYEQYF
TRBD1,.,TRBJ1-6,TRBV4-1,TGCGCCAGCAGCCGTTGGGGGACAGGGGATAATTCACCCCTCCACTTT,CASSRWGTGDNSPLHF
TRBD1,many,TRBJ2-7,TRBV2,TGTGCCAGCAGGACCGGACAGGGGGCCTACGAGCAGTACTTC,CASRTGQGAYEQYF
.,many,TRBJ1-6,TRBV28,TGTGCCAGCACCGAGAGAACAGGGATTTCACCCCTCCACTTT,CASTERTGISPLHF
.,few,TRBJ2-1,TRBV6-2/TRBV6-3,TGTGCCAGCAGTTACTCTAGGGCCGGTGAGCAGTTCTTC,CASSYSRAGEQFF
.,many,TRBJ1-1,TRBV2,TGTGCCAGCAGTGAGAGTAGGGGAGGCGTAAACACTGAAGCTTTCTTT,CASSESRGGVNTEAFF
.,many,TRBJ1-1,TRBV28,TGTGCCAGCAGTCCCTGGACAGCGAACACTGAAGCTTTCTTT,CASSPWTANTEAFF
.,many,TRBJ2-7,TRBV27,TGTGCCAGCAGTTTCTCCCTTGCCTACGAGCAGTACTTC,CASSFSLAYEQYF
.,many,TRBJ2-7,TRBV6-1,TGTGCCAGCAGCCCGACGACCACCAAGAACTACGAGCAGTACTTC,CASSPTTTKNYEQYF
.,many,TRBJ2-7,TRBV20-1,TGCAGTGCTAGGACCCCTGGGGGCGGAACCTACGAGCAGTACTTC,CSARTPGGGTYEQYF
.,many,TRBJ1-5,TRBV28,TGTGCCAGCAGTTTAGGAGGGGGAGGCAATCAGCCCCAGCATTTT,CASSLGGGGNQPQHF
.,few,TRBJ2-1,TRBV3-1,TGTGCCAGCAGCCAAGTCGCATTCGAGCAGTTCTTC,CASSQVAFEQFF
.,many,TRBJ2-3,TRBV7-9,TGTGCCAGCAGCCCTGGAGACAGCCTGGGGACAGATACGCAGTATTTT,CASSPGDSLGTDTQYF
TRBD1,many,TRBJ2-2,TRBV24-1,TGTGCCACCAGTGACCCTGGGACAGGGGTACCCGGGGAGCTGTTTTTT,CATSDPGTGVPGELFF
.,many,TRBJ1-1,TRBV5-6,TGTGCCAGCAGCTTGTTCAGGGTGGACACTGAAGCTTTCTTT,CASSLFRVDTEAFF
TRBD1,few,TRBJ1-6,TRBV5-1,TGCGCCAGCAGCTGGGACAGCCTCTCCTATAATTCACCCCTCCACTTT,CASSWDSLSYNSPLHF
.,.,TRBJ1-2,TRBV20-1,TGCAGTGCTTCAGGATTACCCTATGGCTACACCTTC,CSASGLPYGYTF
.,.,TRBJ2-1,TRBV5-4,TGTGCCAGCAGCTTGAGGCAGGGTCGGGTAAACACCTACAATGAGCAGTTCTTC,CASSLRQGRVNTYNEQFF
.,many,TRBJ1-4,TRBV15,TGTGCCACCAGCAGACCCGACACCAGAGAAAAACTGTTTTTT,CATSRPDTREKLFF
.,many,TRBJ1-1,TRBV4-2,TGTGCCAGCAGCCAAGATAGGAGAGGGGGGACTGAAGCTTTCTTT,CASSQDRRGGTEAFF
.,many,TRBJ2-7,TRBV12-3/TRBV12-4,TGTGCCAGCAGTTCCAGTATGGCCGAGCAGTACTTC,CASSSSMAEQYF
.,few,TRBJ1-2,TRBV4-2,TGTGCCAGCAGCCAAGAACAGGTTACTACTAACTATGGCTACACCTTC,CASSQEQVTTNYGYTF
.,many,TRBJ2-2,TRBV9,TGTGCCAGCAGCTCAACGAACACCGGGGAGCTGTTTTTT,CASSSTNTGELFF
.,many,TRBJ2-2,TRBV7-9,TGTGCCAGCAGCTCTATGGGGAACACCGGGGAGCTGTTTTTT,CASSSMGNTGELFF